Shown below are 25 T cell receptor beta chains from a single sample sequenced in a study of blood T cell repertoires in COVID-19. Only in-frame clones appear in the TCRdb table, and some are missing; sequencing was by immunoSEQ multiplex PCR. The table includes about 54,000 clones, about nine tenths detected once. The sample was peripheral blood. The receptors shown here come from a woman aged 40 to 55 with active COVID-19.

This chain joins TRBV30 and TRBJ1-2; no firm D call. CDR1 GTSNPN and CDR2 SVGIG come from the germline V gene (reference sequence). Trimming pared 2 bases from V and 5 bases from J, leaving 9 bases between. This CDR3 has 12 amino acids. The chain's CDR3 is CAWSIRAYGYTF. The DNA of the CDR3 is TGTGCCTGGAGTATTAGAGCTTATGGCTACACCTTC.

This clone has just a few counts. V is TRBV10-3 and J is TRBJ1-5, with 8 positions matching TRBD1. The CDR3 has 14 amino acids. Trimming took 4 bases from V and 5 from J; bases not matched to a gene: 4. From germline, CDR1 is ENHRY and CDR2 SYGVKD. The CDR3 DNA reads as TGTGCCATCAGTGGAACGACAGGGGATCAGCCCCAGCATTTT. Protein: CAISGTTGDQPQHF.

This rearrangement joins TRBV19 to TRBJ1-3; 12 bases map to TRBD1. J was trimmed by 6 bases and V by 9 bases; bases with no gene match: 9. The CDR3 covers 15 residues. CDR1 is LNHDA and CDR2 is SQIVND in the germline V gene (reference sequence). This CDR3 is CASRDRGQRENTIYF. In nucleotides, the CDR3 is TGTGCCAGCCGGGACAGGGGGCAACGGGAAAACACCATATATTTT. Filled out from reference TRBV19 and TRBJ1-3, the complete variable domain reads DGGITQSPKYLFRKEGQNVTLSCEQNLNHDAMYWYRQDPGQGLRLIYYSQIVNDFQKGDIAEGYSVSREKKESFPLTVTSAQKNPTAFYLCASRDRGQRENTIYFGEGSWLTVV.

V is TRBV15 and J is TRBJ1-2; possibly TRBD1 for D (5 bases). V dropped 0 bases and J dropped 4 bases, with 9 bases sitting between them. The V gene's germline CDR1 is LNHNV and CDR2 YYDKDF (reference sequence). The CDR3 runs to 14 residues. This CDR3 is CATSREGGAYGYTF. The CDR3 nucleotides are TGTGCCACCAGCAGAGAAGGAGGGGCCTATGGCTACACCTTC.

This clone has only one observation. The chain uses TRBV10-2 and TRBJ2-2, with 7 nucleotides matching TRBD1. The CDR3 consists of 16 residues. Trimming cost V 8 bases and J 5 bases; bases outside gene matches: 14. Germline CDR1 and CDR2: WSHSY and SAAADI. The CDR3 here is CASRATGTAKTGELFF. CDR3 DNA sequence: TGCGCCAGCCGAGCGACCGGGACAGCTAAGACCGGGGAGCTGTTTTTT.

The CDR3 here is CASSPSDYYGYTF. Written as DNA, the CDR3 is TGTGCCAGCTCACCGTCTGACTACTATGGCTACACCTTC. J is TRBJ1-2 and V is TRBV18; D unclear. Trimming cost V 3 bases and J 3 bases, with 8 bases left between them. Germline CDR1 reads KGHSH; CDR2 reads LQKENI. The CDR3 extends over 13 amino acids.

This sequence joins TRBV3-1 (or the pseudogene TRBV3-2) and TRBJ2-1; 14 nucleotides line up with TRBD2. Germline V gene lookup returns CDR1 LGHDT and CDR2 YNNKEL (reference sequence). V shed 2 bases and J 8 bases; nucleotides not matched to a gene: 5. The CDR3 extends over 16 amino acids. The CDR3 region is CASSQKTSGGAHEQFF. CDR3 DNA: TGTGCCAGCAGCCAAAAGACTAGCGGGGGGGCCCATGAGCAGTTCTTC.

The rearrangement links TRBV6-2 or TRBV6-3 to TRBJ2-2; 8 nucleotides agree with TRBD2. CDR3 length: 15 amino acids. V lost 5 bases, J lost 0 bases, and 2 bases stayed unmatched. The germline gives CDR1 MNHEY, CDR2 SVGEGT. CDR3 in DNA: TGTGCCAGCAGTCTACTAGCGGCGAACACCGGGGAGCTGTTTTTT. Residues: CASSLLAANTGELFF.

This chain joins TRBV4-2 and TRBJ1-4, with 8 bases identical to TRBD1. Trimming took 1 base from V and 8 from J; bases not matched to a gene: 6. The length of the CDR3 is 15 residues. Germline V CDR1 and CDR2: LGHNA, YNFKEQ. The CDR3 is CASSQAQGGWEKLFF. The CDR3 coding sequence is TGTGCCAGCAGCCAAGCACAGGGGGGATGGGAAAAACTGTTTTTT.

The chain employs TRBV28 and TRBJ1-1; possibly TRBD1 for D (6 bases). Trimming shortened V by 10 bases and J by 5 bases, and 23 bases separated the two germline ends. The CDR3 has 15 amino acids. CDR1 and CDR2 from the germline V gene are MDHEN and SYDVKM. CDR3 loop: CATRVQGSGGTEAFF. The CDR3 nucleotides are TGTGCCACCCGCGTCCAGGGGTCGGGGGGGACTGAAGCTTTCTTT.

This clone came up once. This chain connects TRBV6-6 to TRBJ2-5; a weak D match, TRBD1 (6 bases). Germline lookup yields CDR1 MNHNY and CDR2 SVGAGI (reference sequence). Trimming left V 5 bases short and J 1 base short, with 11 bases between. This CDR3 region has 14 residues. This CDR3 is CASSKTGVQETQYF. CDR3 in DNA: TGTGCCAGCAGTAAGACAGGCGTCCAAGAGACCCAGTACTTC.

This clone has at least ten counts. Lacking the conserved final phenylalanine or tryptophan, this CDR3 likely reflects a read error. The DNA is omitted, as the CDR3 cannot be located on it reliably, and the CDR3 follows TCRdb's listing. V gene TRBV12-3 or TRBV12-4 combines with J gene TRBJ1-1; TRBD1 is the table's D call and was not checked against the DNA. The CDR3 extends over 13 residues, inclusive of both ends. CDR3: CASSLPGQGAFPI.

The V call is TRBV7-3, the J call TRBJ1-2, with 9 nucleotides matching TRBD1. CDR3 length equals 13 residues. In germline, CDR1 is SGHTA, CDR2 FQGTGA. V lost 0 bases and J lost 13; bases outside the gene matches: 6. CDR3 in amino acids: CASSLTDRGTVTF. As DNA, the CDR3 is TGTGCCAGCAGCTTAACCGACAGGGGGACGGTCACCTTC. Drawing the rest from reference TRBV7-3 and TRBJ1-2, the complete variable domain is GAGVSQTPSNKVTEKGKYVELRCDPISGHTALYWYRQSLGQGPEFLIYFQGTGAADDSGLPNDRFFAVRPEGSVSTLKIQRTERGDSAVYLCASSLTDRGTVTFGSGTRLTVV.

V gene TRBV29-1 combines with J gene TRBJ2-7, with 8 bases matching TRBD2. The CDR3 is 13 residues long. Germline values: CDR1 SQVTM, CDR2 ANQGSEA. Germline trimming cut 6 bases from V and 4 bases from J; bases unmatched to any gene: 8. Here the CDR3 DNA reads TGCAGCGTAGCAACGACTAGCGAGTACGAGCAGTACTTC. Protein product: CSVATTSEYEQYF.

V and J are TRBV5-1 and TRBJ2-5, with TRBD2 matching over 8 bases. With V trimmed by 9 bases and J by 1 base, 11 bases remained unmatched. CDR1 and CDR2 (germline): SGHRS, YFSETQ. This CDR3 contains 15 residues. DNA for the CDR3: TGCGCCACCTCTCGTACTAGCGGTTCCCAAGAGACCCAGTACTTC. This gives the protein CATSRTSGSQETQYF. Full variable domain (rest looked up from reference TRBV5-1 and TRBJ2-5): KAGVTQTPRYLIKTRGQQVTLSCSPISGHRSVSWYQQTPGQGLQFLFEYFSETQRNKGNFPGRFSGRQFSNSRSEMNVSTLELGDSALYLCATSRTSGSQETQYFGPGTRLLVL.

V is TRBV5-1 and J is TRBJ2-7; perhaps TRBD2 as D (6 bases). The CDR3 has 14 amino acids. The germline V and J ends were trimmed by 2 bases and 5 bases, with 14 bases remaining between them. Germline lookup yields CDR1 SGHRS and CDR2 YFSETQ. CDR3 coding DNA: TGCGCCAGCAGCTTTAATAGGGAGGCCCACGAGCAGTACTTC. It translates to CASSFNREAHEQYF.

V gene TRBV2 combines with J gene TRBJ2-5, with 7 bases lining up with TRBD2. The CDR3 consists of 13 residues. Germline loops: CDR1 SNHLY, CDR2 FYNNEI. J lost 5 bases, V lost 4 bases, and 4 bases had no gene match. The CDR3 region has the DNA TGTGCCAGCAGTGCGACTAGCAGGGAGACCCAGTACTTC. The encoded protein is CASSATSRETQYF.

The chain combines TRBV4-3 with TRBJ2-7; 10 bases are a match to TRBD2. The CDR3 sequence is 16 residues long. In germline, CDR1 is LGHNA, CDR2 YSLEER. J gave up 2 bases and V 0 bases, and 4 bases lay outside the gene matches. The CDR3 sequence: CASSQEPSGGAYEQYF. CDR3 sequence (DNA): TGCGCCAGCAGCCAAGAACCCAGCGGGGGGGCCTACGAGCAGTACTTC.

V usage is TRBV7-6 and J usage is TRBJ2-1; 8 bases line up with TRBD2. Per the germline V gene, CDR1 is SGHVS and CDR2 is FNYEAQ. The CDR3 is made up of 13 amino acids. The junction had 3 bases not matched to a gene; V was cut back by 3 bases and J by 8 bases. CDR3 sequence reads: CASSFGLADEQFF. The CDR3 coding sequence is TGTGCCAGCAGCTTCGGACTAGCCGATGAGCAGTTCTTC.

The chain employs TRBV7-9 and TRBJ1-4; D is possibly TRBD1 (5 bases). CDR3 length: 14 amino acids. Deletions cut 4 bases from V and 3 bases from J, with 9 bases between. The germline gives CDR1 SEHNR, CDR2 FQNEAQ (reference sequence). The CDR3 sequence: CASSSGQANEKLFF. CDR3 in DNA: TGTGCCAGCAGCTCAGGGCAGGCTAATGAAAAACTGTTTTTT.

The chain couples TRBV3-1 (or the pseudogene TRBV3-2) to TRBJ2-7, with D uncertain. The germline V and J ends were trimmed by 3 bases and 4 bases, with 10 bases remaining between them. Germline loops: CDR1 LGHDT, CDR2 YNNKEL (reference sequence). The CDR3 totals 13 residues. CDR3 sequence (DNA): TGTGCCAGCAGCCAGCCGTCCGGGTACGAGCAGTACTTC. Protein: CASSQPSGYEQYF.

The chain combines TRBV18 with TRBJ1-1; TRBD1 agrees at 10 bases. J was trimmed by 5 bases and V by 3 bases; bases with no gene match: 3. CDR1 KGHSH and CDR2 LQKENI come from the germline V gene. This CDR3 region has 14 residues. The CDR3 DNA is TGTGCCAGCTCACCGGGACAGGGGCTAACTGAAGCTTTCTTT. It is translated as CASSPGQGLTEAFF.

This clone was observed a few times. The V gene is TRBV7-8, the J gene TRBJ1-2; the D gene is possibly TRBD1 (5 bases). Germline V gene lookup returns CDR1 SGHVS and CDR2 FQNEAQ. V was pared by 1 base and J by 2 bases, with 14 bases between. This CDR3 comprises 16 residues. The CDR3 coding sequence is TGTGCCAGCAGCTTAGTGGCTGGAGGGGCGAACTATGGCTACACCTTC. Protein sequence: CASSLVAGGANYGYTF.

V and J are TRBV3-1 (or the pseudogene TRBV3-2) and TRBJ2-5; TRBD2 aligns across 7 bases. The CDR3 length is 14 residues. The V segment lost 0 bases and the J segment 2 bases; nucleotides outside the gene matches: 0. CDR1 is LGHDT and CDR2 is YNNKEL in the germline V gene (reference sequence). CDR3: CASSQEGLQETQYF. As DNA, the CDR3 is TGTGCCAGCAGCCAAGAGGGACTACAAGAGACCCAGTACTTC.

This clone appeared once. For the CDR3, the DNA is TGCAGCGTTGAGCTGGGGGACAGGGCTTCCTACGAGCAGTACTTC. Translation gives CSVELGDRASYEQYF. The chain employs TRBV29-1 and TRBJ2-7; TRBD1 agrees at 9 bases. Trimming at V came to 3 bases and at J to 1 base, leaving 7 bases not matched to a gene. CDR1 and CDR2 from the germline V gene are SQVTM and ANQGSEA. The length of the CDR3 is 15 residues.